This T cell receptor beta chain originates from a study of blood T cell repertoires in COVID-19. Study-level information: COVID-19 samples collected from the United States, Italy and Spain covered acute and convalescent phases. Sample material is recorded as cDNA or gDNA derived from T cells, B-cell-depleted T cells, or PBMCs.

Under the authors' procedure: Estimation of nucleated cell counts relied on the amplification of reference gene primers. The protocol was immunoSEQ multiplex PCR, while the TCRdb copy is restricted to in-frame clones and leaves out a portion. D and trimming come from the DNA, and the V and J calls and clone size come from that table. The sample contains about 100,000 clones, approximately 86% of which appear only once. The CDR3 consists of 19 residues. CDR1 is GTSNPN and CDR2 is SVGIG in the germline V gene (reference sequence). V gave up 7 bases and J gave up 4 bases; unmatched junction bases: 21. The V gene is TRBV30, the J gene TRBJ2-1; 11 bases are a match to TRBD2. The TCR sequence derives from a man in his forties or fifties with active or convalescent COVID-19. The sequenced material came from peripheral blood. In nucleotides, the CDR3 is TGTGCCTCTAGCGATCCTCTAGCGGGAGGAGGGCGTCGGTACAATGAGCAGTTCTTC. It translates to CASSDPLAGGGRRYNEQFF. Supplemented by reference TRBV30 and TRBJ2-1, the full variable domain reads SQTIHQWPATLVQPVGSPLSLECTVEGTSNPNLYWYRQAAGRGLQLLFYSVGIGQISSEVPQNLSASRPQDRQFILSSKKLLLSDSGFYLCASSDPLAGGGRRYNEQFFGPGTRLTVL.